The 5 T cell receptor beta chains given below trace back to one sample, sequenced in a study of blood T cells in healthy people across ages. The authors ran a second PCR of about 7 to 11 cycles using a sample-barcoded 5' primer and a J-beta primer mix. TCRdb used MiXCR to reprocess the 5' RACE reads, holding one entry per CDR3 protein. The sample shows about 1 million distinct CDR3 sequences, less than 25% of them seen only once. The sample also formed part of further work on T cells of mothers and their children.

Sample: blood. The receptors originated from a girl aged 2 to 10 in good health.

As regards this clonotype: Compared with germline, one end of the junction differs, possibly owing to a read error. The V and J genes are TRBV20-1 and TRBJ2-5, with D unclear. The J call is in doubt because the DNA end fits TRBJ2-7 better. CDR1 and CDR2 (germline): DFQATT, SNEGSKA (reference sequence). This CDR3 comprises 12 residues. The CDR3 sequence: CSARGPAYEQYF. For the CDR3, the DNA is TGTAGTGCTAGAGGTCCAGCCTACGAGCAGTACTTC.

Here the CDR3 DNA reads TGTGCCAGCAGCTTTGACAGGGGGTGGGTCAATGAGCAGTTCTTC. This sequence encodes CASSFDRGWVNEQFF. V usage is TRBV7-2 and J usage is TRBJ2-1; 9 nucleotides agree with TRBD1. The V and J ends lost 3 bases and 6 bases, in that order; junction bases with no gene match: 6. The germline V gene encodes CDR1 SGHTA and CDR2 FQGNSA. The CDR3 has 15 residues.

There are a few counts of this clonotype. V usage is TRBV5-6 and J usage is TRBJ2-1, with D unresolved. CDR1 and CDR2 (germline): SGHDT, YYEEEE. The CDR3 spans 13 residues. V lost 2 bases to trimming and J lost 5 bases, with 8 bases between them. CDR3: CASSLDGDNEQFF. CDR3 DNA sequence: TGTGCCAGCAGCTTAGACGGAGACAATGAGCAGTTCTTC. Looking up the rest from reference TRBV5-6 and TRBJ2-1 gives the full variable domain: DAGVTQSPTHLIKTRGQQVTLRCSPKSGHDTVSWYQQALGQGPQFIFQYYEEEERQRGNFPDRFSGHQFPNYSSELNVNALLLGDSALYLCASSLDGDNEQFFGPGTRLTVL.

In nucleotides, the CDR3 is TGCAGCGCTCTACACGCAACTAATGAAAAACTGTTTTTT. It yields the protein CSALHATNEKLFF. The chain has TRBV29-1 and TRBJ1-4; no firm D call. Trimming pared 7 bases from V and 0 bases from J, leaving 9 bases between. The V gene's germline CDR1 is SQVTM and CDR2 ANQGSEA. The CDR3 consists of 13 residues.

The chain recombines TRBV20-1 with TRBJ2-5, with D tentatively TRBD1 or TRBD2 (5 bases each). The CDR3 consists of 15 residues. The germline CDR1 and CDR2 sequences are DFQATT and SNEGSKA (reference sequence). The germline V and J ends were trimmed by 5 bases and 2 bases, with 18 bases remaining between them. CDR3 residues: CSAVPGRRFQETQYF. The CDR3 DNA is TGCAGTGCTGTACCGGGACGGCGATTTCAAGAGACCCAGTACTTC.